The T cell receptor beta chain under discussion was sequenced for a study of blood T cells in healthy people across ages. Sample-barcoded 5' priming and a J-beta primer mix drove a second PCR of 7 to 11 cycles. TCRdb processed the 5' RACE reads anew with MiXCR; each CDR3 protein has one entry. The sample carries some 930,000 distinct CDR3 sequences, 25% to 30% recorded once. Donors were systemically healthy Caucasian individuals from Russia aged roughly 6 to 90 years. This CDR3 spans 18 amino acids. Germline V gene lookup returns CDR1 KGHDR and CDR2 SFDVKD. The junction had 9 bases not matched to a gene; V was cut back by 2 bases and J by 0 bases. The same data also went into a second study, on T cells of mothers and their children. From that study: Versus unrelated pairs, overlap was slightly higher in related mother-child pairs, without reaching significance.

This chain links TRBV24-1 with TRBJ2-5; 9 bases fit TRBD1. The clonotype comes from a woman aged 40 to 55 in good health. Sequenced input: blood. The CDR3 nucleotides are TGTGCCACCAGTGATTCGCCGTCAGACAGGGGGTACCAAGAGACCCAGTACTTC. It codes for CATSDSPSDRGYQETQYF.